This T cell receptor (beta chain) was profiled in a study of T cell repertoires in cytomegalovirus infection. General study results and limits: HLA-C-restricted CMV clonotypes gave the most frequent clonotype in two of eight donors.

Germline loops: CDR1 SGDLS, CDR2 YYNGEE. CDR3 length: 15 residues. With V trimmed by 4 bases and J by 8 bases, 12 bases remained unmatched. This clonotype was detected a few times. Its target is unknown. TCRdb reprocessed the reads with MiXCR, giving one entry per CDR3 protein. The sample holds almost 550,000 distinct CDR3 sequences; 15% to 20% are singletons and the top ten take roughly a quarter. The sequenced material came from CD8+ T cells from PBMCs. The rearrangement joins TRBV9 to TRBJ2-1; 7 bases align to TRBD1. This clonotype originated in a human donor in good health (CMV status not recorded). Some clones in this sample may be carry-over from other donors' samples. CDR3 DNA: TGTGCCAGCAGCCCCCGGTTCAGGGGGTTGGATGAGCAGTTCTTC. Its translation is CASSPRFRGLDEQFF.